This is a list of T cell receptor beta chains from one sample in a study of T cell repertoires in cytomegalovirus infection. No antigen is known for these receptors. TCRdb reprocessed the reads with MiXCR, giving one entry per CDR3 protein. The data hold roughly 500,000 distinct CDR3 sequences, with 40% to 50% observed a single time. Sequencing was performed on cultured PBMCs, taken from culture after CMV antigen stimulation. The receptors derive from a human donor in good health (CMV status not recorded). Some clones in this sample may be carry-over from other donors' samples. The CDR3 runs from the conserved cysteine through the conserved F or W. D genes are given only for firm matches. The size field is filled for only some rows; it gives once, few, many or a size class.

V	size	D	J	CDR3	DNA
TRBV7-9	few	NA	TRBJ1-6	CASSPTGTPSNSPLHF	TGTGCCAGCAGCCCGACGGGGACCCCATCGAATTCACCCCTCCACTTT
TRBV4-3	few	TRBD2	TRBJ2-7	CASSQGPRPAGAYEQYF	TGCGCCAGCAGCCAAGGCCCCCGGCCGGCGGGAGCCTACGAGCAGTACTTC
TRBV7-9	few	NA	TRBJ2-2	CASSFRLGNTGELFF	TGTGCCAGCAGCTTCCGACTAGGAAACACCGGGGAGCTGTTTTTT
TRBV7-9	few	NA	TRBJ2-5	CASSFTATGTQYF	TGTGCCAGCAGCTTTACGGCTACGGGGACCCAGTACTTC
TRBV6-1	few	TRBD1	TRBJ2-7	CASSTNRGINEQYF	TGTGCCAGCAGTACTAACAGGGGTATCAACGAGCAGTACTTC
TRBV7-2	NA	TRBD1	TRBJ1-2	CASSLDRVKGYTF	TGTGCCAGCAGCTTGGACAGGGTGAAGGGCTACACCTTC
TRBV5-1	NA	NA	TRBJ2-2	CASSFLATNTGELFF	TGCGCCAGCAGCTTCCTAGCGACGAACACCGGGGAGCTGTTTTTT
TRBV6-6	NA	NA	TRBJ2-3	CATLARVYTDTQYF	TGTGCCACCCTAGCCCGCGTCTACACAGATACGCAGTATTTT
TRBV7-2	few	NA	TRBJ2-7	CASSLARRGDTYEQYF	TGTGCCAGCAGCTTAGCACGGCGGGGTGATACCTACGAGCAGTACTTC
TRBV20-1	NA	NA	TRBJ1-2	CSASFGYGYTF	TGCAGTGCTAGTTTTGGCTATGGCTACACCTTC
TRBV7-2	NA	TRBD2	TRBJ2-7	CASGSGRITYEQYF	TGTGCCAGTGGGAGCGGGAGGATCACCTACGAGCAGTACTTC
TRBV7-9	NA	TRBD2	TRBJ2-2	CASSDPSGRPNTGELFF	TGTGCCAGCAGCGATCCGAGCGGGAGGCCGAACACCGGGGAGCTGTTTTTT
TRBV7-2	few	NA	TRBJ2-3	CASSLGLGGIVDTQYF	TGTGCCAGCAGCTTAGGCTTGGGCGGGATAGTAGATACGCAGTATTTT
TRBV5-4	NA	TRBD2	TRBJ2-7	CASSLGTGRDEQYF	TGTGCCAGCAGCTTGGGTACCGGGAGGGACGAGCAGTACTTC
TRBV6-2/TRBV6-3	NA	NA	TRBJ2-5	CASSYSSLGRRETQYF	TGTGCCAGCAGTTACTCGAGTCTTGGCCGGCGGGAGACCCAGTACTTC
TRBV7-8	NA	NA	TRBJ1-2	CASSLGKNYGYTF	TGTGCCAGCAGCTTAGGCAAGAACTATGGCTACACCTTC
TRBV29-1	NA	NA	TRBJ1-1	CSVSGNTEAFF	TGCAGCGTCTCCGGGAACACTGAAGCTTTCTTT
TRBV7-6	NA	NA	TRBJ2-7	CASSPWGLYEQYF	TGTGCCAGCAGCCCCTGGGGACTTTACGAGCAGTACTTC
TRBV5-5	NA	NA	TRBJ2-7	CASSLSWGGGTAYEQYF	TGTGCCAGCAGCTTGTCGTGGGGGGGGGGGACAGCCTACGAGCAGTACTTC
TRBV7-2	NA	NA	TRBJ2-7	CASSLAHSGRYEQYF	TGTGCCAGCAGCTTAGCTCATTCTGGGAGATACGAGCAGTACTTC
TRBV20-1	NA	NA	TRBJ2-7	CSARFSWDSVSYEQYF	TGCAGTGCTAGGTTTTCGTGGGACTCTGTTTCCTACGAGCAGTACTTC
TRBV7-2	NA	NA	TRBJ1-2	CASSLGGGKIYGYTF	TGTGCCAGCAGCTTAGGTGGAGGGAAGATCTATGGCTACACCTTC
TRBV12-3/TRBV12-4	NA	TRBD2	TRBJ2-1	CASSLSGSYGGNEQFF	TGTGCCAGCAGCTTAAGCGGGAGTTACGGGGGCAATGAGCAGTTCTTC
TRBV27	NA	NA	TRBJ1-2	CASTTQGQGYTF	TGTGCCAGCACGACCCAGGGTCAGGGCTACACCTTC
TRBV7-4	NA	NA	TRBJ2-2	CASSVRSGELFF	TGTGCCAGCAGCGTCAGGTCCGGGGAGCTGTTTTTT
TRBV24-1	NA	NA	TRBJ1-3	CATSDRTRILNTIYF	TGTGCCACCAGTGACCGGACCCGGATCCTAAACACCATATATTTT
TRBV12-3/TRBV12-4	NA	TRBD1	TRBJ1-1	CASSWGQGVGEAFF	TGTGCCAGCAGTTGGGGACAGGGGGTTGGTGAAGCTTTCTTT
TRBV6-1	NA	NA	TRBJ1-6	CASSLKGGGLWSYNSPLHF	TGTGCCAGCAGCCTTAAGGGAGGAGGACTGTGGTCCTATAATTCACCCCTCCACTTT
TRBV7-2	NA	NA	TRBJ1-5	CASTPTVQGNQPQHF	TGTGCCAGCACCCCTACCGTCCAGGGAAATCAGCCCCAGCATTTT
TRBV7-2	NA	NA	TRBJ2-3	CASRGATVPTDTQYF	TGTGCCAGCAGGGGGGCGACGGTCCCCACAGATACGCAGTATTTT
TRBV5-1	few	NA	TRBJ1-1	CASTEAWGNTEAFF	TGCGCCAGCACCGAAGCGTGGGGGAACACTGAAGCTTTCTTT
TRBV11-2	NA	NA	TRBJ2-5	CASSLGRGFRETQYF	TGTGCCAGCAGCTTAGGTAGGGGGTTTCGAGAGACCCAGTACTTC
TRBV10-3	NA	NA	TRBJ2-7	CAIARDPSYEQYF	TGTGCCATCGCCCGGGACCCTTCCTACGAGCAGTACTTC
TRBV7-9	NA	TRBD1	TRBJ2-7	CASSSGTGSQQYF	TGTGCCAGCTCCTCCGGGACAGGGTCACAGCAGTACTTC
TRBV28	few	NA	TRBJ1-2	CASSLLGGVPYGYTF	TGTGCCAGCAGTTTATTGGGAGGGGTTCCTTATGGCTACACCTTC
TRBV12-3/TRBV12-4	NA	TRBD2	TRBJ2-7	CASSLELAGRGYEQYF	TGTGCCAGCAGTTTAGAGCTAGCGGGCCGGGGATACGAGCAGTACTTC
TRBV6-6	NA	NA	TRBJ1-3	CASSYSQGTGNTIYF	TGTGCCAGCAGTTACTCGCAGGGCACGGGAAACACCATATATTTT
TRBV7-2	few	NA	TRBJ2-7	CASRSNWYEQYF	TGTGCCAGCAGATCAAATTGGTACGAGCAGTACTTC
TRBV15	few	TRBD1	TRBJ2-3	CATSSSQGAKGDTQYF	TGTGCCACCAGCTCCTCCCAGGGGGCGAAGGGAGATACGCAGTATTTT
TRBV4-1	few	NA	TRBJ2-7	CASSPRETYEQYF	TGCGCCAGCAGCCCCCGGGAAACCTACGAGCAGTACTTC
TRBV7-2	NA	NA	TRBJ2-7	CASSLQDVYEQYF	TGTGCCAGCAGCTTACAGGACGTATACGAGCAGTACTTC
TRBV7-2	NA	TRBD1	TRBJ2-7	CASSSTGRPHYEQYF	TGTGCCAGCAGCTCGACAGGGCGCCCGCACTACGAGCAGTACTTC
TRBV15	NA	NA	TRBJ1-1	CATSRDRTGTEAFF	TGTGCCACCAGCAGAGATCGTACGGGCACTGAAGCTTTCTTT
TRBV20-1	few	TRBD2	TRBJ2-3	CSAKLAGGTDTQYF	TGCAGTGCAAAACTAGCGGGGGGCACAGATACGCAGTATTTT
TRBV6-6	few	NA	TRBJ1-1	CASSYSRTIEAFF	TGTGCCAGCAGTTACTCGCGAACTATTGAAGCTTTCTTT
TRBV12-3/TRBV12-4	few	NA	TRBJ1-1	CASSPVWANTEAFF	TGTGCCAGCAGTCCTGTCTGGGCGAACACTGAAGCTTTCTTT
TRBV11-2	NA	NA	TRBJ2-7	CASSLSPGPTYEQYF	TGTGCCAGCAGCTTATCCCCGGGCCCTACCTACGAGCAGTACTTC
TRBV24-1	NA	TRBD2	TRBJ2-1	CATSGGGGGSGSYNEQFF	TGTGCCACCAGTGGGGGAGGTGGCGGGAGCGGTTCCTACAATGAGCAGTTCTTC
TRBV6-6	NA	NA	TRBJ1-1	CASSTSRGHNTEAFF	TGTGCCAGCAGTACCAGTAGGGGACACAACACTGAAGCTTTCTTT
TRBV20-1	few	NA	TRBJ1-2	CSARVAGLYRGYTF	TGCAGTGCTAGAGTAGCAGGGTTGTACCGCGGCTACACCTTC
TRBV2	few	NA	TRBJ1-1	CASRGVRVEGTEAFF	TGTGCCAGCAGGGGGGTTAGGGTTGAGGGCACTGAAGCTTTCTTT
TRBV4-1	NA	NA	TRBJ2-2	CASSHLTGELFF	TGCGCCAGCAGCCACTTAACCGGGGAGCTGTTTTTT